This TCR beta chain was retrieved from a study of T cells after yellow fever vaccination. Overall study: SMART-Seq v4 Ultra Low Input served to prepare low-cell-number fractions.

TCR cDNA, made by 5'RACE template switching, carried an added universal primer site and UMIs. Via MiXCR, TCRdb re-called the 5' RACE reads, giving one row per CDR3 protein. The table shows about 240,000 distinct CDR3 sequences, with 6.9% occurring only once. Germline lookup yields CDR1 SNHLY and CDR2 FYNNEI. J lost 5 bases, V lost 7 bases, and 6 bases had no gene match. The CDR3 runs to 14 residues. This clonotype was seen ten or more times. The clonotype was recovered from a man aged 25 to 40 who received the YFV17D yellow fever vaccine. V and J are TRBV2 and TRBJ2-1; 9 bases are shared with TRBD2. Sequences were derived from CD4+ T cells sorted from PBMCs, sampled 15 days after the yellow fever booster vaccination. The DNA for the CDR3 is TGTGCCAGCATCCGCCTAGCGGGGCACAATGAGCAGTTCTTC. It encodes CASIRLAGHNEQFF. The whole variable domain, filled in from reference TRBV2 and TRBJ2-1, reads EPEVTQTPSHQVTQMGQEVILRCVPISNHLYFYWYRQILGQKVEFLVSFYNNEISEKSEIFDDQFSVERPDGSNFTLKIRSTKLEDSAMYFCASIRLAGHNEQFFGPGTRLTVL.